This paragraph covers one T cell receptor (beta chain) sequence. The antigen this receptor binds is unknown. Per-nucleotide qualities are absent, and no much larger clonotype sits a single base away. The data were obtained in a study of Ad26.COV2.S vaccination and SARS-CoV-2 variants listed by TCRdb under 2021. In the study overall: Donors in the vaccine arm were drawn from COV1001, a phase I-IIa trial of Ad26.COV2.S in healthy adults that was multicentre, randomized, double-blind and placebo-controlled. Trial participants were randomized into five groups of five: low-dose or high-dose Ad26.COV2.S given once or twice, or placebo on both occasions. Sequencing of the TCRbeta repertoire served to evaluate the specificity and breadth of SARS-CoV-2-reactive T cell receptors following Ad26.COV2.S vaccination. Ad26.COV2.S was given intramuscularly at 5x10^10 or 1x10^11 viral particles, as a single shot or as two shots 56 days apart. Throughout the experiments and outcome assessment, investigators stayed blinded to trial group allocation. The TCR-sequenced set comprised approximately 32 samples: around 20 Ad26.COV2.S vaccine recipients, 5 placebo recipients and 8 SARS-CoV-2 convalescent individuals. On the study overall, not on this receptor specifically: Compared with placebo recipients, Ad26.COV2.S recipients showed higher spike-specific TCR breadth (P = 0.0014). According to the authors, total T cell responses may have been underestimated by the TCR breadth and depth analyses. After vaccination, spike-specific CD8+ and CD4+ T cell responses were reported to show substantial breadth. Comparable non-spike TCR breadth was observed between vaccine and placebo recipients, consistent with only spike being contained in the vaccine. The study was not powered for comparison of responses between vaccine doses or regimens.

V was cut back by 0 bases and J by 0 bases, leaving a gap of 9 bases between them. The germline V gene (reference sequence) gives CDR1 as SGHNT and CDR2 as YYREEE. The CDR3 contains 15 residues, cysteine and phenylalanine counted. This entry keeps only the CDR3 DNA: 45 bases, framed from base 1. The sample's treatment or condition label, decoded: 19 received Ad26.COV2.S at low or high dose, single or two shots; several received placebo; per-sample allocation not given. Repertoires of vaccine and placebo recipients were sequenced from samples collected on day 63 after the first injection. Between 29 July and 7 August 2020, Cohort 1b enrolled 20 to 30 adults aged 18-55 years at one site in Boston, USA. Ad26.COV2.S was a replication-incompetent adenovirus type 26 vector expressing a prefusion-stabilized SARS-CoV-2 spike protein from the original Wuhan strain. The immunoSEQ Assay was the method used to sequence TCRbeta CDR3 regions. After extraction, genomic DNA underwent amplification by bias-controlled multiplex PCR, followed by high-throughput sequencing. In the source study's methods: Collapsing and filtering of sequences were performed to quantify the absolute abundance of each unique TCRbeta CDR3 region. T cell fraction was estimated by normalization of TCRbeta template counts to usable DNA, with usable DNA being measured through amplification of reference genes present in all nucleated cells. Repertoire TCRs were annotated as SARS-CoV-2-specific when V gene, CDR3 amino acid sequence and J gene were exactly matched to a known reactive TCR set. The reference SARS-CoV-2 TCR set was obtained from MIRA and was filtered for enrichment in COVID-19-positive ImmuneCODE repertoires, whereby public or cross-reactive TCRs were removed. Based on the MIRA antigens, annotated TCRs were further analysed at the level of specific ORF or position within ORF. Depth was the summed frequency of annotated unique rearrangements, while breadth was defined as annotated unique rearrangements over total unique productive rearrangements. TCR breadth was compared between groups using two-sided Wilcoxon rank-sum tests. TCRdb's version of the immuneACCESS table is confined to in-frame rearrangements and falls short of the full clone set. An unresolved V gene accounts for under half of the shortfall where checked; the remainder is of unknown origin. That table furnishes V, J and clone size, whereas the DNA furnished D and trimming. For this sample the table gives 300,000 to 400,000 clones, of which less than 90% were detected only once. Jointly, the top ten make up 6.4% of the sample.

Here the chain combines TRBV5-4 and TRBJ1-1; a confident D gene designation cannot be given. This specimen was peripheral blood, taken in a trial of Ad26.COV2.S vaccine versus placebo. The receptor comes from a person between 18 and 59 years old who received the Ad26.COV2.S COVID-19 vaccine or a placebo. The CDR3 region: CASSLEVQLNTEAFF. Read as DNA, the sequence is TGTGCCAGCAGCTTGGAGGTTCAATTGAACACTGAAGCTTTCTTT. With all but the CDR3 taken from the reference TRBV5-4 and TRBJ1-1 genes, the full variable domain is: ETGVTQSPTHLIKTRGQQVTLRCSSQSGHNTVSWYQQALGQGPQFIFQYYREEENGRGNFPPRFSGLQFPNYSSELNVNALELDDSALYLCASSLEVQLNTEAFFGQGTRLTVV.